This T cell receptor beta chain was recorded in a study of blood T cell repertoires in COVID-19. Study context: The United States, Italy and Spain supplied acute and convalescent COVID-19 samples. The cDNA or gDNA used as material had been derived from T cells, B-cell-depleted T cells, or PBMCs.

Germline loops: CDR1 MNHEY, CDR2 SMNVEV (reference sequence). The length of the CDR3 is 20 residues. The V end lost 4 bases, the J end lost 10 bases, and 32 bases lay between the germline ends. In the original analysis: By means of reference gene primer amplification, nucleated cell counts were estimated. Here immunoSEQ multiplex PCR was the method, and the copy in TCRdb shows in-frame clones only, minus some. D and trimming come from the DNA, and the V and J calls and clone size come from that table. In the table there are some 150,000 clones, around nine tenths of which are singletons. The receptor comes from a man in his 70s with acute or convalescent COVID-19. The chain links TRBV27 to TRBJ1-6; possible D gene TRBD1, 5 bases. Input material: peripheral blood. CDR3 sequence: CASSSQRFPGGREGGSPLHF. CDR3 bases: TGTGCCAGCAGTTCCCAGAGATTCCCCGGGGGACGGGAGGGAGGATCACCCCTCCACTTT.